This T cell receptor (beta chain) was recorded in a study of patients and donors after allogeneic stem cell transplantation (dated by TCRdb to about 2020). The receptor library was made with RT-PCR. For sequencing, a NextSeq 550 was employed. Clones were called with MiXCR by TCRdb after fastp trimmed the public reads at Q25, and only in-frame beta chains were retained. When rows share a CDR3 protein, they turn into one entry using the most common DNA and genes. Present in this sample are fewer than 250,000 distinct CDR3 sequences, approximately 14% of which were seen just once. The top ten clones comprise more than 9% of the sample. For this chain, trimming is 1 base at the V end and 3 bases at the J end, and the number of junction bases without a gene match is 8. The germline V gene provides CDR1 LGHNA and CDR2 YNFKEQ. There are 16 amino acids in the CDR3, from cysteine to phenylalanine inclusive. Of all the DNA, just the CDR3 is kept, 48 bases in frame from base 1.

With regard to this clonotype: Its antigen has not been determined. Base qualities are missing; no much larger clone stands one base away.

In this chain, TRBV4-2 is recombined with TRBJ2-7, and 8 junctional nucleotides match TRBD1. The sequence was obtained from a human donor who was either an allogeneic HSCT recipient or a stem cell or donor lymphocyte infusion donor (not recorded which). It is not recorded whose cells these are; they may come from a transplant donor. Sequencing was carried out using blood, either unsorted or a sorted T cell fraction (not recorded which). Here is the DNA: TGTGCCAGCAGCCAAGCATCCGCCAGGGGGCTCTACGAGCAGTACTTC. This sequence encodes CASSQASARGLYEQYF.